The entry below describes one TCR beta chain. The sample belongs to a study of cytomegalovirus exposure and HLA in healthy donors. Overall study: Findings of an earlier analysis included some 110 million unique TCR beta sequences from 180 million or so T cells.

This CDR3 is 17 amino acids long. Germline lookup yields CDR1 SGHAT and CDR2 FQNNGV. The ends were cut back, 5 bases at V and 3 bases at J, with 17 bases in the middle. Primers included in the PCR were 60 Vbeta and 13 Jbeta primers. Using immunoSEQ multiplex PCR, the repertoire was profiled, and TCRdb retains in-frame clones only, with some absent. There are fewer than 200,000 clones in the sample; roughly four fifths occur only once, and about 1.6% lies in the top ten. Donors in the study were healthy people who gave bone marrow. Material for sequencing was PBMCs. The sequence derives from a man in his fifties or sixties in good health and CMV-seronegative. This chain joins TRBV11-2 and TRBJ1-6; D gene unclear. The CDR3 reads CASSTTTSEYYNSPLHF. In DNA, the CDR3 is TGTGCCAGCAGCACCACGACGAGCGAATACTATAATTCACCCCTCCACTTT.